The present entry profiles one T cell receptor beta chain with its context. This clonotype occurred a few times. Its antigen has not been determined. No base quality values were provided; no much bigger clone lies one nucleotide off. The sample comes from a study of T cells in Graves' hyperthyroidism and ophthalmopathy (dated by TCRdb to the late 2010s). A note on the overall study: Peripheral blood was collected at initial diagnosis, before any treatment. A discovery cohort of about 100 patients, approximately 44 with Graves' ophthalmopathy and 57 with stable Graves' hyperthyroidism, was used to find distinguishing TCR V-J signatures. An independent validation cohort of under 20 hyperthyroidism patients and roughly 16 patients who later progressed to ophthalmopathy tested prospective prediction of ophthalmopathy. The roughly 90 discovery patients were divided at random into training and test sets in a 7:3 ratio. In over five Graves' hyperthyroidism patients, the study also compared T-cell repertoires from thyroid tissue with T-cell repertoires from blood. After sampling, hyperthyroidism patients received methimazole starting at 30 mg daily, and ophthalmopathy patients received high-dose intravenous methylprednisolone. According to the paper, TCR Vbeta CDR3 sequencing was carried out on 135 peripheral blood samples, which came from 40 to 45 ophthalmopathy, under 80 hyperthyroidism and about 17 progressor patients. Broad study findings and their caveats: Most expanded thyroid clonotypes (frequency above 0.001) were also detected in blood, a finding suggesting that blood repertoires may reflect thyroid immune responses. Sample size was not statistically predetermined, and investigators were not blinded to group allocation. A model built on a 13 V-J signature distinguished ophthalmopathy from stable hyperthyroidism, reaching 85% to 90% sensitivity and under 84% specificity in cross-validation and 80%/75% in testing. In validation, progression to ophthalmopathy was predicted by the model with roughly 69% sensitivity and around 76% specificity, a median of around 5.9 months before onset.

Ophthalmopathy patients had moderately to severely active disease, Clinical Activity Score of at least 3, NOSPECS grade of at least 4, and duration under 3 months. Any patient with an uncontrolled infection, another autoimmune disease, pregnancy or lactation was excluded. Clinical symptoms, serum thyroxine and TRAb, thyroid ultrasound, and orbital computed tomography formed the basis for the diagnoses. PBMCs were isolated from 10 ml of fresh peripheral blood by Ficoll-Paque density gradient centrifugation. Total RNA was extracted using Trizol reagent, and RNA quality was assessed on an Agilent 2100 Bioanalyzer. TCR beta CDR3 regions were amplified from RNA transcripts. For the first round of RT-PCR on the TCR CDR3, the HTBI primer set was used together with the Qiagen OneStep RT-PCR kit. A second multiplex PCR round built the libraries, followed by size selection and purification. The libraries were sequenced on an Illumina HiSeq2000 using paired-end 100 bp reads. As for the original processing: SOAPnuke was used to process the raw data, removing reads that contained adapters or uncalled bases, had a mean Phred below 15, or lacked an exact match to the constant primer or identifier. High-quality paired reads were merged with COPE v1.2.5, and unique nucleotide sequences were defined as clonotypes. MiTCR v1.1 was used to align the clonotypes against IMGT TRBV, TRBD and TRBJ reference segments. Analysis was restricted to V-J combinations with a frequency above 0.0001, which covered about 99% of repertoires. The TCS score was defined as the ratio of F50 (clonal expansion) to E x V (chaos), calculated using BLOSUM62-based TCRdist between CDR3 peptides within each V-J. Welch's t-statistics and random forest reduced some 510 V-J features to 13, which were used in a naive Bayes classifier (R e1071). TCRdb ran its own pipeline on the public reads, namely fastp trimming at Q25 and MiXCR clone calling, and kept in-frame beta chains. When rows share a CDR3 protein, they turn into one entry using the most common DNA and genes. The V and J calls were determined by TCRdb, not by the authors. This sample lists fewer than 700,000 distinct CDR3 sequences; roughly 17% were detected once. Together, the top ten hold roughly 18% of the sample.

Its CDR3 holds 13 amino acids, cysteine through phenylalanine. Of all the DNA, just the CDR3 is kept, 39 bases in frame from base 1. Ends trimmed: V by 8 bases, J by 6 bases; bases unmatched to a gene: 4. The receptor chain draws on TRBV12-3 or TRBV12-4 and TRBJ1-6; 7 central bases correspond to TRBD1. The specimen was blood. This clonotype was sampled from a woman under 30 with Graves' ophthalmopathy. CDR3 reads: CASSGQINSPLHF. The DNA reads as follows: TGTGCCAGCTCGGGACAGATTAATTCACCCCTCCACTTT.